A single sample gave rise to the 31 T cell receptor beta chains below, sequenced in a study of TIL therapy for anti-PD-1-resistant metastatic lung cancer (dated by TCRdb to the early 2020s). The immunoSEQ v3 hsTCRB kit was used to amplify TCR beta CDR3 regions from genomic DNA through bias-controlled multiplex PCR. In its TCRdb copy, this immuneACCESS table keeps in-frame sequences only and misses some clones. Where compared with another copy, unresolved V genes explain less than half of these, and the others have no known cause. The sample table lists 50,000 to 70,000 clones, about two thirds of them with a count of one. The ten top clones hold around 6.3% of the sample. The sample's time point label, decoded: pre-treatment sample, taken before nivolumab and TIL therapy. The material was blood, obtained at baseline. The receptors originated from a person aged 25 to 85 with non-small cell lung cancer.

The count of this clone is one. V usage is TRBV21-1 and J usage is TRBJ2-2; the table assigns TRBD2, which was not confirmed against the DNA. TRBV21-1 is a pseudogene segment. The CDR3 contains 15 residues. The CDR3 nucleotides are TGTGCCAGCAGCAAAGGGAGTATTAGGCCCGGGGAGCTGTTTTTT. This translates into CASSKGSIRPGELFF.

CDR3 DNA: TGTGCCAGCAGTAGAGATACGCAGTATTTT. Translated, it gives CASSRDTQYF. The chain carries TRBV2 and TRBJ2-3, with D uncertain. From germline, CDR1 is SNHLY and CDR2 FYNNEI. Trimming pared 5 bases from V and 5 bases from J, leaving 2 bases between. The CDR3 extends over 10 amino acids.

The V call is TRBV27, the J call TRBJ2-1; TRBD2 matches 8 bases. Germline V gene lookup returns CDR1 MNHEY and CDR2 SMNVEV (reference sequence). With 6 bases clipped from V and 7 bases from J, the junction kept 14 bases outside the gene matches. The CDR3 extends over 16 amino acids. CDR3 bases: TGTGCCAGCAGCTCCTATAGGAGCGGGAGTGTGAATGAGCAGTTCTTC. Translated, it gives CASSSYRSGSVNEQFF.

CDR3: CASSLDPGQAAYNEQFF. The CDR3 nucleotides read TGTGCCAGCAGCTTAGACCCTGGACAGGCAGCCTACAATGAGCAGTTCTTC. The genes are TRBV11-2 and TRBJ2-1; 7 positions match TRBD1. With V trimmed by 0 bases and J by 2 bases, 7 bases remained unmatched. CDR1 SGHAT and CDR2 FQNNGV come from the germline V gene. The CDR3 totals 17 residues. Filled out from reference TRBV11-2 and TRBJ2-1, the complete variable domain reads EAGVAQSPRYKIIEKRQSVAFWCNPISGHATLYWYQQILGQGPKLLIQFQNNGVVDDSQLPKDRFSAERLKGVDSTLKIQPAKLEDSAVYLCASSLDPGQAAYNEQFFGPGTRLTVL.

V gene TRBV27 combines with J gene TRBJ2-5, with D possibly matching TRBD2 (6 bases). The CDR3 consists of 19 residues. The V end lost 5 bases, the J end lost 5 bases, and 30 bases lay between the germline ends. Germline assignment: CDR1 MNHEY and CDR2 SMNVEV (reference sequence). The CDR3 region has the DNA TGTGCCAGCAGTCCCGTGTGGTCTAGTGGCGAGTGGGGGAGGGAGACCCAGTACTTC. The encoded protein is CASSPVWSSGEWGRETQYF.

The DNA for the CDR3 is TGTGCCAGCAGCGTAGCTGGGGCCAACGTCCTGACTTTC. It is translated as CASSVAGANVLTF. The J gene is TRBJ2-6, the V gene TRBV9; the D is unclear. This CDR3 is built from 13 residues. In germline, CDR1 is SGDLS, CDR2 YYNGEE. Trimming stripped 0 bases from V and 2 bases from J, with 0 bases between.

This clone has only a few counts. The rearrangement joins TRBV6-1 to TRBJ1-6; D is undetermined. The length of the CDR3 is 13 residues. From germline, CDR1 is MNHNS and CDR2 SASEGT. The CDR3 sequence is CALGADYNSPLHF. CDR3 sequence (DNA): TGTGCTCTTGGAGCGGATTATAATTCACCCCTCCACTTT.

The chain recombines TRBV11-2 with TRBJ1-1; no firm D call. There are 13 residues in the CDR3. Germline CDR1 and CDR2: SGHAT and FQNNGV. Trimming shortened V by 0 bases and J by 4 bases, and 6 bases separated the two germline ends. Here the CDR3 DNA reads TGTGCCAGCAGCTTAGATCAACGCACTGAAGCTTTCTTT. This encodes CASSLDQRTEAFF. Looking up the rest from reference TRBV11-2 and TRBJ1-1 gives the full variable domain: EAGVAQSPRYKIIEKRQSVAFWCNPISGHATLYWYQQILGQGPKLLIQFQNNGVVDDSQLPKDRFSAERLKGVDSTLKIQPAKLEDSAVYLCASSLDQRTEAFFGQGTRLTVV.

The CDR3 loop is CASSFRSSGEQFF. The CDR3 DNA reads TGTGCCAGCAGTTTCCGGAGTTCGGGTGAGCAGTTCTTC. J is TRBJ2-1 and V is TRBV6-5; D is uncertain. Germline V gives CDR1 MNHEY, CDR2 SVGAGI. V was clipped by 4 bases and J by 9 bases, with 13 bases between them. CDR3 length: 13 residues.

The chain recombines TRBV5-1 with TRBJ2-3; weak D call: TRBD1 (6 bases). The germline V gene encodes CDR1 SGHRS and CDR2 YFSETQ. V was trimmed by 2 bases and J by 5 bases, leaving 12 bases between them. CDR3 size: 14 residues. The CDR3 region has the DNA TGCGCCAGCAGCTTACAGGGATTTGGAGATACGCAGTATTTT. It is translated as CASSLQGFGDTQYF.

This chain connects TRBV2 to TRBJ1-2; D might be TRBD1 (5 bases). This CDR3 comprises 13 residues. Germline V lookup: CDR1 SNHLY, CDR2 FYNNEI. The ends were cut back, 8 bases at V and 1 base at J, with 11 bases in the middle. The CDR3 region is CASSTDFNYGYTF. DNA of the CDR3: TGTGCCAGCTCGACAGATTTTAACTATGGCTACACCTTC. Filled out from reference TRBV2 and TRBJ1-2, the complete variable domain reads EPEVTQTPSHQVTQMGQEVILRCVPISNHLYFYWYRQILGQKVEFLVSFYNNEISEKSEIFDDQFSVERPDGSNFTLKIRSTKLEDSAMYFCASSTDFNYGYTFGSGTRLTVV.

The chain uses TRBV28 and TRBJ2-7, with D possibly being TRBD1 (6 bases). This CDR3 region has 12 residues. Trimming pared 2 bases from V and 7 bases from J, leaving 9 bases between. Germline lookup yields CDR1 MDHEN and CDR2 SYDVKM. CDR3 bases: TGTGCCAGCAGTTTACCAGGGGTTGAGCAGTACTTC. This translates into CASSLPGVEQYF.

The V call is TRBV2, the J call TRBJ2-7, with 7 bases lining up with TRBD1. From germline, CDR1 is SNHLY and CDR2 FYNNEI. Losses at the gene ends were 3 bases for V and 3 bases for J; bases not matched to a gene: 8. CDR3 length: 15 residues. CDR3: CASSDDETGNYEQYF. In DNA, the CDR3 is TGTGCCAGCAGTGACGACGAGACAGGGAACTACGAGCAGTACTTC.

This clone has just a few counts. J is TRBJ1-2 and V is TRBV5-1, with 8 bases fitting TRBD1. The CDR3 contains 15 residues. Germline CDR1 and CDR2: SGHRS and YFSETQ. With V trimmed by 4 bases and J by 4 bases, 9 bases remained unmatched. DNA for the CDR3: TGCGCCAGCAGCATAACCGGGACAGGTGGCTATGGCTACACCTTC. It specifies CASSITGTGGYGYTF.

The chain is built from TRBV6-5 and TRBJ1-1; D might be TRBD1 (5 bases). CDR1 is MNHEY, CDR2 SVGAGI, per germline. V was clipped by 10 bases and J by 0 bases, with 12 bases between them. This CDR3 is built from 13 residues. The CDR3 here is CATRQTMNTEAFF. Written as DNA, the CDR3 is TGTGCCACCAGACAGACCATGAACACTGAAGCTTTCTTT.

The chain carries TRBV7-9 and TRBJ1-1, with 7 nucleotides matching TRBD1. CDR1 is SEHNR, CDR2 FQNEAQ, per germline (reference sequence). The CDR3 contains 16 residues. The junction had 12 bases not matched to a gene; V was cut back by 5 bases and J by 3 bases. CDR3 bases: TGTGCCAGCAGCCCACGACAGGGTTCAATAGACACTGAAGCTTTCTTT. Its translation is CASSPRQGSIDTEAFF.

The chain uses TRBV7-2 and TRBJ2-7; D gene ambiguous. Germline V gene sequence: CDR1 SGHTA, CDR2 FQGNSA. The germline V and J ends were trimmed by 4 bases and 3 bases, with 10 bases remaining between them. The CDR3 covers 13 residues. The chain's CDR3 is CASSYGRNYEQYF. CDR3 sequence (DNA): TGTGCCAGCAGCTACGGCAGAAACTACGAGCAGTACTTC. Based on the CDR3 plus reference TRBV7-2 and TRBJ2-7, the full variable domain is GAGVSQSPSNKVTEKGKDVELRCDPISGHTALYWYRQSLGQGLEFLIYFQGNSAPDKSGLPSDRFSAERTGGSVSTLTIQRTQQEDSAVYLCASSYGRNYEQYFGPGTRLTVT.

The CDR3 reads CASRDFSYEQYF. The CDR3 DNA follows: TGTGCCAGCCGGGACTTCTCCTACGAGCAGTACTTC. The J gene is TRBJ2-7, the V gene TRBV6-1; a possible D gene is TRBD2 (6 bases). V shed 8 bases and J shed 0 bases, with 8 bases lying between them. The V gene's germline CDR1 is MNHNS and CDR2 SASEGT. The CDR3 is made up of 12 amino acids.

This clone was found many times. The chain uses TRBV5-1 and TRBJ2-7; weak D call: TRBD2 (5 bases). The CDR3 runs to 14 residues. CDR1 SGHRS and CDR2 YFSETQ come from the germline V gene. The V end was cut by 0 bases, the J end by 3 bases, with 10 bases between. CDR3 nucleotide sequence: TGCGCCAGCAGCTTGGAATCGGACTTCTACGAGCAGTACTTC. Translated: CASSLESDFYEQYF. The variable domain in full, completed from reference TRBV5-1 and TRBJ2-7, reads KAGVTQTPRYLIKTRGQQVTLSCSPISGHRSVSWYQQTPGQGLQFLFEYFSETQRNKGNFPGRFSGRQFSNSRSEMNVSTLELGDSALYLCASSLESDFYEQYFGPGTRLTVT.

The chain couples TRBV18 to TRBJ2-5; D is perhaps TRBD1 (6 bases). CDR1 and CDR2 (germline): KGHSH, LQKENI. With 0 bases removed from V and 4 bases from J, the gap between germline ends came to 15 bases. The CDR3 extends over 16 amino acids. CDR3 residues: CASSPPRGIWRETQYF. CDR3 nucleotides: TGTGCCAGCTCACCACCGAGGGGGATTTGGAGAGAGACCCAGTACTTC.

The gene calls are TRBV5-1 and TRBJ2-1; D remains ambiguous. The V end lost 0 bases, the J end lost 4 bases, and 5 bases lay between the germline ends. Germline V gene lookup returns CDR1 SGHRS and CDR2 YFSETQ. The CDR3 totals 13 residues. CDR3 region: CASSLDGYNEQFF. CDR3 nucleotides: TGCGCCAGCAGCTTGGATGGTTACAATGAGCAGTTCTTC.

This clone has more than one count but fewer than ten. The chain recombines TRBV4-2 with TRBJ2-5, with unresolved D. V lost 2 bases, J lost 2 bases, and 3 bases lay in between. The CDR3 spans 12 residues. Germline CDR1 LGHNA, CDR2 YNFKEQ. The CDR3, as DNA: TGTGCCAGCAGCCAAAGGCAAGAGACCCAGTACTTC. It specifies CASSQRQETQYF.

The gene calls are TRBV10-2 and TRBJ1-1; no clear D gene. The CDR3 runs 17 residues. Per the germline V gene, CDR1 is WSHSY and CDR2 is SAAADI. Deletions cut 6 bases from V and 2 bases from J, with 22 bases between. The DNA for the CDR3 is TGCGCCAGCAGGGGAAGGGTTATGAAGGAGACAAACACTGAAGCTTTCTTT. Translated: CASRGRVMKETNTEAFF.

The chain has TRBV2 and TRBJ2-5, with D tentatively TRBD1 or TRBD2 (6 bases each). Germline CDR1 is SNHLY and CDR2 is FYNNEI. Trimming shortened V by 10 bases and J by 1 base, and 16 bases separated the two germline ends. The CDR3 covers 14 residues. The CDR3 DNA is TGTGCCAAAAGCACACGGGGGCTCCAAGAGACCCAGTACTTC. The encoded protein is CAKSTRGLQETQYF. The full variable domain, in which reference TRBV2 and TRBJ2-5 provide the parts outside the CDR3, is EPEVTQTPSHQVTQMGQEVILRCVPISNHLYFYWYRQILGQKVEFLVSFYNNEISEKSEIFDDQFSVERPDGSNFTLKIRSTKLEDSAMYFCAKSTRGLQETQYFGPGTRLLVL.

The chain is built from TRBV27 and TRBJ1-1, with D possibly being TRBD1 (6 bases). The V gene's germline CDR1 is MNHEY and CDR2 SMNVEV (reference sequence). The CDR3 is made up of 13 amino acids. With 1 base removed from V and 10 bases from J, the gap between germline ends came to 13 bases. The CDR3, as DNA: TGTGCCAGCAGTTTATGGGGGGGCCGGACAGCTTTCTTT. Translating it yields CASSLWGGRTAFF.

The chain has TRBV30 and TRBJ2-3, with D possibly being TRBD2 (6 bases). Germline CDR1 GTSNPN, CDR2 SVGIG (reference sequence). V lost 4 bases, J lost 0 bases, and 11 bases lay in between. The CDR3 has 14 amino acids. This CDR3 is CAWNGGVSTDTQYF. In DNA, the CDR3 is TGTGCCTGGAATGGAGGGGTAAGCACAGATACGCAGTATTTT.

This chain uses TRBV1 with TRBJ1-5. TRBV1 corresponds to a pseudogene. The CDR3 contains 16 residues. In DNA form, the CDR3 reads TGCACCAGCAGCCAGAGAGTAGCACTTAGCAATCAGCCCCAGCATTTT. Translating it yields CTSSQRVALSNQPQHF.

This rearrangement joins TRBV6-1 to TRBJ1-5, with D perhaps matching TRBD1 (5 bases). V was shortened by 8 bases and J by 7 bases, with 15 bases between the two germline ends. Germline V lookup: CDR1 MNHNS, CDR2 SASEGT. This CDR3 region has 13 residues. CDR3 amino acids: CASEGRDGQPQHF. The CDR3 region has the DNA TGTGCCAGCGAGGGCAGGGACGGCCAGCCCCAGCATTTT.

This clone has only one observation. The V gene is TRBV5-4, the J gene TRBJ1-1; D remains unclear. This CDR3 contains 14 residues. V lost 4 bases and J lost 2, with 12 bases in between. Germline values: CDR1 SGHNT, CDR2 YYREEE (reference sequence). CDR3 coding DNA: TGTGCCAGCAGCCGAGCCACCGTCAACACTGAAGCTTTCTTT. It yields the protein CASSRATVNTEAFF. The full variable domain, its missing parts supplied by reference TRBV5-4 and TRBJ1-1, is ETGVTQSPTHLIKTRGQQVTLRCSSQSGHNTVSWYQQALGQGPQFIFQYYREEENGRGNFPPRFSGLQFPNYSSELNVNALELDDSALYLCASSRATVNTEAFFGQGTRLTVV.

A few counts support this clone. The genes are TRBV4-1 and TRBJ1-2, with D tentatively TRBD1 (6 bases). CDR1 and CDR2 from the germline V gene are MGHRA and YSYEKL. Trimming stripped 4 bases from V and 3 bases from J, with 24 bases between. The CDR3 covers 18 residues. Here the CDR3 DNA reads TGCGCCAGCAGCCGAACCCGCAGGGAGGGGGGGTTTGACTATGGCTACACCTTC. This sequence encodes CASSRTRREGGFDYGYTF.

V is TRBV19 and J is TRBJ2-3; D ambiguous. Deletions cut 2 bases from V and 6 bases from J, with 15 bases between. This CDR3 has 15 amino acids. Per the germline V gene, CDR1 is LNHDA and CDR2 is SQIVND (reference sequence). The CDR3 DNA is TGTGCCAGTAGTATACAGAGAGGTGGTTCGGATACGCAGTATTTT. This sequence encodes CASSIQRGGSDTQYF.